This T cell receptor (beta chain) was recovered during a study of T cell responses to AZD1222 COVID-19 vaccine. Study-level background: Second-dose groups at about 4 or about 12 weeks were pooled.

The CDR3 totals 15 residues. The germline V gene has CDR1 SSHAT and CDR2 FNYEAQ (reference sequence). The germline V and J ends were trimmed by 1 base and 6 bases, with 12 bases remaining between them. Here immunoSEQ multiplex PCR was the method, and the copy in TCRdb shows in-frame clones only, minus some. Here the sample spans some 140,000 clones, 91% being singletons. Remarks on this clone: Antigen specificity is unknown.

Study outcomes and limitations: Reportedly, close to half of spike-specific TCRs are directed against unmutated variant regions. Two AZD1222 administrations were followed by greater Spike-specific TCR breadth and depth.

The specimen comprised peripheral blood, sampled on day 0 of AZD1222 vaccination. The receptor comes from an adult in good health. The chain recombines TRBV7-7 with TRBJ2-2; the D is unclear. The CDR3 nucleotides are TGTGCCAGCAGCTTAGAGTTTGTTTCGGCCGGGGAGCTGTTTTTT. The encoded protein is CASSLEFVSAGELFF.